This passage covers 31 T cell receptor beta chains from one sample sequenced in a study of identical twins. MiXCR was run by TCRdb on the 5' RACE reads, yielding one entry per CDR3 protein. The sample includes about 570,000 distinct CDR3 sequences, around a tenth seen only once; the top ten take roughly 3%. Separately, the same data were catalogued under a study of yellow fever vaccine responses in identical twins.

The sequenced sample was PBMCs. The receptors stem from a woman between 18 and 29 years old in good health.

V is TRBV18 and J is TRBJ2-7, with TRBD2 matching over 7 bases. V was pared by 3 bases and J by 3 bases, with 8 bases of the junction left unmatched. Per the germline V gene, CDR1 is KGHSH and CDR2 is LQKENI. The CDR3 is made up of 15 amino acids. In nucleotides, the CDR3 is TGTGCCAGCTCACCCGGACTAGACGGAATCTACGAGCAGTACTTC. As protein: CASSPGLDGIYEQYF.

This clonotype was found a few times. This chain joins TRBV6-2 or TRBV6-3 and TRBJ2-7; D remains unclear. The CDR3 is 13 amino acids. The V gene lost 6 bases and the J gene lost 4 bases, with 13 bases spanning the gap. The germline V gene encodes CDR1 MNHEY and CDR2 SVGEGT. CDR3 residues: CASRRSELYEQYF. CDR3 nucleotide sequence: TGTGCCAGCAGAAGGTCAGAGCTATACGAGCAGTACTTC.

The rearrangement joins TRBV5-4 to TRBJ2-7; the D gene is possibly TRBD2 (6 bases). CDR1 and CDR2 (germline): SGHNT, YYREEE (reference sequence). Trimming cost V 5 bases and J 6 bases, with 15 bases left between them. The length of the CDR3 is 13 residues. CDR3 in amino acids: CASSLAAPSEQYF. Here the CDR3 DNA reads TGTGCCAGCAGTTTAGCGGCACCGAGCGAGCAGTACTTC.

V and J are TRBV7-8 and TRBJ1-6, with D unresolved. The V and J ends lost 0 bases and 6 bases respectively, with 15 bases between them. Germline V gene data show CDR1 as SGHVS and CDR2 as FQNEAQ. The CDR3 has 17 residues. In DNA, the CDR3 is TGTGCCAGCAGCTTAGCCCCTCTAAGAGTCAGTAATTCACCCCTCCACTTT. It is translated as CASSLAPLRVSNSPLHF.

There are many counts of this clonotype. The chain combines TRBV12-3 or TRBV12-4 with TRBJ1-2, with TRBD1 matching 8 bases. This CDR3 spans 14 amino acids. V shed 5 bases and J 1 base; nucleotides not matched to a gene: 3. Here the CDR3 DNA reads TGTGCCAGCAGTGGACAGGGCCTTAACTATGGCTACACCTTC. Translation: CASSGQGLNYGYTF.

The chain uses TRBV6-5 and TRBJ1-2; 7 bases map to TRBD1. The CDR3 loop spans 14 amino acids. CDR1 and CDR2 (germline): MNHEY, SVGAGI. The V gene end was trimmed by 2 bases and the J gene end by 5 bases; junction bases not matched to a gene: 5. CDR3 DNA sequence: TGTGCCAGCAGTTACGAGGACAGGATTTATGGCTACACCTTC. Its protein is CASSYEDRIYGYTF.

This clonotype has ten or more counts. The chain couples TRBV5-4 to TRBJ2-2, with D perhaps matching TRBD1 or TRBD2 (6 bases each). Deletions cut 0 bases from V and 2 bases from J, with 20 bases between. There are 19 residues in the CDR3. Germline assignment: CDR1 SGHNT and CDR2 YYREEE (reference sequence). CDR3 sequence reads: CASSLDAGNRDNNTGELFF. CDR3 bases: TGTGCCAGCAGCTTGGACGCGGGGAACCGGGACAATAACACCGGGGAGCTGTTTTTT.

V gene TRBV11-2 combines with J gene TRBJ2-7; the match to TRBD2 covers 11 bases. This CDR3 is 19 amino acids long. With 2 bases clipped from V and 2 bases from J, the junction kept 14 bases outside the gene matches. Germline values: CDR1 SGHAT, CDR2 FQNNGV. The CDR3 region has the DNA TGTGCCAGCAGCTTACACCGTACTACTAGCGGGAGTTCAACCTACGAGCAGTACTTC. As protein: CASSLHRTTSGSSTYEQYF.

CDR3 DNA: TGTGCCAGCAGCCAGGGACAGGGCGCGGACGATGAGCAGTTCTTC. As protein: CASSQGQGADDEQFF. The chain has TRBV7-9 and TRBJ2-1, with TRBD1 matching 9 bases. The germline CDR1 and CDR2 sequences are SEHNR and FQNEAQ (reference sequence). Germline trimming cut 5 bases from V and 8 bases from J; bases unmatched to any gene: 10. This CDR3 is built from 15 residues.

In its sample, this clonotype was seen many times. The chain recombines TRBV6-1 with TRBJ1-3; 9 bases map to TRBD1. The junction had 9 bases not matched to a gene; V was cut back by 6 bases and J by 3 bases. The CDR3 sequence is 16 residues long. Germline assignment: CDR1 MNHNS and CDR2 SASEGT. CDR3 in amino acids: CASSPGDRVGGNTIYF. The CDR3 bases are TGTGCCAGCAGCCCCGGGGACAGGGTTGGTGGAAACACCATATATTTT.

The chain links TRBV28 to TRBJ1-4; D uncertain. Germline CDR1 MDHEN, CDR2 SYDVKM. The CDR3 length is 12 residues. CDR3 protein: CVTARTNEKLFF. CDR3 DNA sequence: TGTGTTACGGCGAGGACTAATGAAAAACTGTTTTTT.

The chain is built from TRBV5-1 and TRBJ2-3, with D unclear. Between the trimmed V and J ends, which lost 2 bases and 3 bases, there was a span of 7 bases. CDR3 length: 13 residues. The V gene's germline CDR1 is SGHRS and CDR2 YFSETQ. The CDR3: CASSFFATDTQYF. Written as DNA, the CDR3 is TGCGCCAGCAGCTTCTTTGCGACAGATACGCAGTATTTT.

This clonotype appeared many times. V and J are TRBV5-1 and TRBJ2-3; 9 bases match TRBD2. CDR1 is SGHRS and CDR2 is YFSETQ in the germline V gene. The trim removed 5 bases at V and 3 bases at J, leaving 7 bases unmatched. CDR3 length: 15 amino acids. This CDR3 is CASRLAGERTDTQYF. The CDR3 DNA reads as TGCGCCAGCAGATTAGCGGGAGAAAGGACAGATACGCAGTATTTT.

This clonotype was recorded at least ten times. The CDR3 loop is CASSLEAKLYNEQFF. CDR3 nucleotide sequence: TGTGCCAGCAGCTTGGAAGCCAAGCTTTACAATGAGCAGTTCTTC. The V and J genes are TRBV7-2 and TRBJ2-1; D unresolved. The CDR3 loop spans 15 amino acids. V was cut by 3 bases and J by 4 bases, with 13 bases left in between. Germline V lookup: CDR1 SGHTA, CDR2 FQGNSA.

This rearrangement joins TRBV7-2 to TRBJ2-7, with 9 nucleotides matching TRBD2. Germline lookup yields CDR1 SGHTA and CDR2 FQGNSA. Trimming took 1 base from V and 4 from J; bases not matched to a gene: 11. This CDR3 is built from 17 residues. In nucleotides, the CDR3 is TGTGCCAGCAGCTTAGGCCCTAGCGGGGTTCTGTCTTACGAGCAGTACTTC. The encoded protein is CASSLGPSGVLSYEQYF.

The chain uses TRBV20-1 and TRBJ2-2, with 7 bases matching TRBD1. V lost 5 bases, J lost 5 bases, and 14 bases stayed unmatched. Germline CDR1 reads DFQATT; CDR2 reads SNEGSKA (reference sequence). This CDR3 is 16 amino acids long. The CDR3 DNA follows: TGCAGTGCTTTTCGCCCGGGGACAGTTAGAACCGGGGAGCTGTTTTTT. Translation: CSAFRPGTVRTGELFF.

This sequence joins TRBV11-2 and TRBJ2-2; 10 bases are shared with TRBD1. The CDR3 covers 14 residues. CDR1 SGHAT and CDR2 FQNNGV come from the germline V gene. Germline trimming cut 7 bases from V and 5 bases from J; bases unmatched to any gene: 4. CDR3 nucleotides: TGTGCCAGCACCCGGACAGGGGGGACCGGGGAGCTGTTTTTT. As protein: CASTRTGGTGELFF.

The chain combines TRBV3-1 with TRBJ2-7; D is unresolved. The germline CDR1 and CDR2 sequences are LGHDT and YNNKEL (reference sequence). Trimming removed 2 bases from V and 3 bases from J, with 14 bases in between. CDR3 length equals 15 residues. This CDR3 is CASSQLGHAGYEQYF. In DNA form, the CDR3 reads TGTGCCAGCAGCCAATTGGGCCACGCCGGCTACGAGCAGTACTTC.

This clonotype occurred a few times. The genes are TRBV20-1 and TRBJ2-2; D uncertain. Trimming took 0 bases from V and 4 from J, leaving 12 bases between them. Per germline, CDR1 DFQATT and CDR2 SNEGSKA (reference sequence). CDR3 size: 15 residues. CDR3 sequence: CSARDFGRRTGELFF. Written as DNA, the CDR3 is TGCAGTGCTAGAGATTTTGGGCGCCGCACCGGGGAGCTGTTTTTT.

In its sample, this clonotype was seen a few times. CDR3 residues: CAIKTGDSYEQYF. CDR3 coding DNA: TGTGCCATCAAGACAGGGGATTCCTACGAGCAGTACTTC. The rearrangement joins TRBV2 to TRBJ2-7; TRBD1 aligns across 8 bases. The CDR3 has 13 amino acids. V shed 10 bases and J 1 base; nucleotides not matched to a gene: 6. Germline V gives CDR1 SNHLY, CDR2 FYNNEI.

This clonotype was found many times. This sequence joins TRBV28 and TRBJ2-5; a weak D match, TRBD1 (6 bases). The CDR3 has 13 residues. The ends were cut back, 6 bases at V and 5 bases at J, with 13 bases in the middle. CDR1 MDHEN and CDR2 SYDVKM come from the germline V gene. The CDR3 sequence: CASRPQGKETQYF. The CDR3 DNA reads TGTGCCAGCAGGCCGCAGGGGAAGGAGACCCAGTACTTC.

The chain has TRBV2 and TRBJ2-3; D is perhaps TRBD2 (7 bases). Trimming removed 3 bases from V and 6 bases from J, with 22 bases in between. The CDR3 consists of 17 residues. CDR1 SNHLY and CDR2 FYNNEI come from the germline V gene. The CDR3 coding sequence is TGTGCCAGCAGTGATGAGGGGGACTATACCTCGTCTGATACGCAGTATTTT. Translated: CASSDEGDYTSSDTQYF.

The rearrangement joins TRBV12-3 or TRBV12-4 to TRBJ1-2; D unclear. The CDR3 is 12 amino acids. Trimming cost V 8 bases and J 4 bases, with 11 bases left between them. In nucleotides, the CDR3 is TGTGCCAGCTGGGGTGAGGGCTATGGCTACACCTTC. It is translated as CASWGEGYGYTF.

This clonotype was seen ten or more times. As DNA, the CDR3 is TGTGCCAGCAGTTTTGGGCGGGACGTGGGAGACGAGCAGTACTTC. As protein: CASSFGRDVGDEQYF. The chain uses TRBV27 and TRBJ2-7; TRBD2 is a possible D gene (6 bases). CDR1 and CDR2 from the germline V gene are MNHEY and SMNVEV (reference sequence). CDR3 length equals 15 residues. The V gene lost 3 bases and the J gene lost 5 bases, with 17 bases spanning the gap.

This clonotype has just a few counts. V gene TRBV7-2 combines with J gene TRBJ2-1; D may be TRBD2 (6 bases). CDR3 length: 14 residues. Trimming took off 3 bases at V and 12 bases at J, with 18 bases between the two ends. Germline assignment: CDR1 SGHTA and CDR2 FQGNSA. This chain's CDR3 is CASSFITLGGPQFF. DNA of the CDR3: TGTGCCAGCAGCTTCATAACCCTCGGGGGTCCGCAGTTCTTC.

The J gene is TRBJ2-5, the V gene TRBV20-1; D possibly corresponds to TRBD2 (6 bases). Trimming cost V 2 bases and J 2 bases, with 15 bases left between them. The CDR3 contains 15 residues. CDR1 and CDR2 from the germline V gene are DFQATT and SNEGSKA (reference sequence). CDR3 protein: CSARKPEGIQETQYF. The CDR3 region has the DNA TGCAGTGCTAGAAAACCGGAGGGGATACAAGAGACCCAGTACTTC.

This clonotype was counted between two and nine times. The J gene is TRBJ2-4, the V gene TRBV4-1; D unclear. From germline, CDR1 is MGHRA and CDR2 YSYEKL. The CDR3 length is 14 residues. V shed 0 bases and J shed 5 bases, with 8 bases lying between them. The CDR3 spells CASSQELAENIQYF. The CDR3 DNA reads as TGCGCCAGCAGCCAAGAACTGGCGGAAAACATTCAGTACTTC.

This rearrangement joins TRBV27 to TRBJ2-3, with 9 positions matching TRBD2. Germline V gives CDR1 MNHEY, CDR2 SMNVEV (reference sequence). CDR3 length: 16 residues. Trimming removed 0 bases from V and 5 bases from J; junction bases left unmatched: 6. The CDR3 nucleotides are TGTGCCAGCAGTTTATCGAGCGGGGGGCCTGTAGATACGCAGTATTTT. It codes for CASSLSSGGPVDTQYF.

With regard to this clonotype: The junction does not match germline at one end; this may be a read error. The chain employs TRBV20-1 and TRBJ2-7; D may be TRBD2 (5 bases). The CDR3 extends over 16 amino acids. Germline V gives CDR1 DFQATT, CDR2 SNEGSKA (reference sequence). CDR3 amino acids: CCARDPARGDSYEQYF. CDR3 in DNA: TGCTGTGCTAGAGATCCCGCTCGGGGTGACTCCTACGAGCAGTACTTC.

In this sample, this clonotype turned up many times. V gene TRBV15 combines with J gene TRBJ1-2, with D hard to call. The CDR3 loop spans 14 amino acids. Between the trimmed V and J ends, which lost 3 bases and 1 base, there was a span of 9 bases. The germline gives CDR1 LNHNV, CDR2 YYDKDF (reference sequence). CDR3 nucleotide sequence: TGTGCCACCAGCAGCGGAGTGGTTAACTATGGCTACACCTTC. This gives the protein CATSSGVVNYGYTF.

To note about this clonotype: Sequence at one end of the junction differs from germline and may be a read error. This chain links TRBV12-3 or TRBV12-4 with TRBJ2-7, with 7 bases matching TRBD2. CDR3 length: 11 residues. The CDR3 DNA sequence: TGTGCCAGCAGTGTAGCGGGCGAGCAGTACTTC. This codes for CASSVAGEQYF.